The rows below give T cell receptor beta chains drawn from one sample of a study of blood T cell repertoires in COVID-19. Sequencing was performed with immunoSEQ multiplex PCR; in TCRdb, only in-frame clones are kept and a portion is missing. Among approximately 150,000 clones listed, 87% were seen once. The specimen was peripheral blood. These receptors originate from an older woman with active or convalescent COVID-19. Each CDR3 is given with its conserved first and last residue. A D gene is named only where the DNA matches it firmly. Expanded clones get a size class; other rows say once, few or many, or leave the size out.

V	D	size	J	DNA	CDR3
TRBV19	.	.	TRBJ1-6	TGTGCCAGTAGTGGGGACTATTCTAATTCACCCCTCCACTTT	CASSGDYSNSPLHF
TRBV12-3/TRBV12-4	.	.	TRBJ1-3	TGTGCCAGCAGTTCTAGCTCTGGAAACACCATATATTTT	CASSSSSGNTIYF
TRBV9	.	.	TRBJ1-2	TGTGCCAGCAGCGTCTTGATGCGGGGGACGCCTAACTATGGCTACACCTTC	CASSVLMRGTPNYGYTF
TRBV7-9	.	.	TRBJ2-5	TGTGCCAGCAGCCCACAGGCAGGGTTCGGGGAGACCCAGTACTTC	CASSPQAGFGETQYF
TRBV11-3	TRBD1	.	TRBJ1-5	TGTGCCAGCAGCTTACGCTTGACAGGGGTCGATCAGCCCCAGCATTTT	CASSLRLTGVDQPQHF
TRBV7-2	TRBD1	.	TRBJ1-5	TGTGCCAGCAGCCCCATGACAGGGAGACAGCCCCAGCATTTT	CASSPMTGRQPQHF
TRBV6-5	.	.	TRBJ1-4	TGTGCCAGCAGTTCCACCCCCGGTTGGGAAAAACTGTTTTTT	CASSSTPGWEKLFF
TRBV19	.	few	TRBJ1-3	TGTGCCAGTAGTATCCAGAACTCTGGAAACACCATATATTTT	CASSIQNSGNTIYF
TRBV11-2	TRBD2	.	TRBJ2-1	TGTGCCAGCAGCTTAGATCTAACGGGGGGGCTTGGTGAGCAGTTCTTC	CASSLDLTGGLGEQFF
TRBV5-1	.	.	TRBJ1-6	TGCGCCAGCAGCTTGGGACATGGGGGCGCTAATTCACCCCTCCACTTT	CASSLGHGGANSPLHF
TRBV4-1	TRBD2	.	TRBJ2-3	TGCGCCAGCAGCCAGCCCCTCGGGTTGCGGGGGGCGAGCACAGATACGCAGTATTTT	CASSQPLGLRGASTDTQYF
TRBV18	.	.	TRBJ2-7	TGTGCCAGCTCACCGTCTACGGAGCAGTACTTC	CASSPSTEQYF
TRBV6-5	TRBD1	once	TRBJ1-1	TGTGCCAGCAGTTTTAACAGGGGGGCTCTAAACACTGAAGCTTTCTTT	CASSFNRGALNTEAFF
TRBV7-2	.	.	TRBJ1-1	TGTGCCAGCAGCTTAGACGGCAGGGCCGGAACTGAAGCTTTCTTT	CASSLDGRAGTEAFF
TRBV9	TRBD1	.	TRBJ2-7	TGTGCCAGCAGCGCGGGGATAGGACAGGCAATCTACGAGCAGTACTTC	CASSAGIGQAIYEQYF
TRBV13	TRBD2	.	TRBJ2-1	TGTGCCAGCAGAGAACGGACTAGCGGGGGGCCAAATAGGAATGAGCAGTTCTTC	CASRERTSGGPNRNEQFF
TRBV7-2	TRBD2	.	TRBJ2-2	TGTGCCAGCAGCCTGGGACTAGAGGGCGGGGAGCTGTTTTTT	CASSLGLEGGELFF
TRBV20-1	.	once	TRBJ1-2	TGCAGTGCCGGAGGAATGGGTGGCTACACCTTC	CSAGGMGGYTF
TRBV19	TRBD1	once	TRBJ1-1	TGTGCCAGTACCAGGGGGCGGTTGGGGAACACTGAAGCTTTCTTT	CASTRGRLGNTEAFF
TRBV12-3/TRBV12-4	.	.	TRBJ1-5	TGTGCCAGCAGTTTTTCTCTGGGAGAGCCCCAGCATTTT	CASSFSLGEPQHF
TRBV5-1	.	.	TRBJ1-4	TGCGCCAGCAGCTTGGGCCAGGGGAACGAAAAACTGTTTTTT	CASSLGQGNEKLFF
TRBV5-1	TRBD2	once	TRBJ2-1	TGCGCCAGCAGCTGGAACCTAGCGGGAAGCTACAATGAGCAGTTCTTC	CASSWNLAGSYNEQFF
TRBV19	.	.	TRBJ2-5	TGTGCCAGTAGTATGGTTTCTGCGGGGCATGAAGAGACCCAGTACTTC	CASSMVSAGHEETQYF
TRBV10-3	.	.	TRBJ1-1	TGTGCCATCAGTGGGGTCACCGGAGCCTCTTTCTTT	CAISGVTGASFF
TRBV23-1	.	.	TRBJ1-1	TGCGCCAGCAGCCATTGCCCCCGGGATACCGATGGCACTGAAGCTTTCTTT	CASSHCPRDTDGTEAFF
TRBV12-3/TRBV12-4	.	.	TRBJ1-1	TGTGCCAGCAGGCCCTCCCAGGGTGAAGCTTTCTTT	CASRPSQGEAFF
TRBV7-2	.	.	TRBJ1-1	TGTGCCAGCAGCCCCAGGAAGATGAACACTGAAGCTTTCTTT	CASSPRKMNTEAFF
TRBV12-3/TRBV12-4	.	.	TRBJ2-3	TGTGCCAGCAGTTCGGGGTGGTCAGATACGCAGTATTTT	CASSSGWSDTQYF
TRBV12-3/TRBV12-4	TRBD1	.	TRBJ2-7	TGTGCCAGCAGTTTGAGACAGGGCTACGAGCAGTACTTC	CASSLRQGYEQYF
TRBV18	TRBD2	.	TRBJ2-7	TGTGCCAGCTCACAGTATCCGACTAGCGGGTCCTACGAGCAGTACTTC	CASSQYPTSGSYEQYF
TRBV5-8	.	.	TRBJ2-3	TGTGCCAGCAGCTTCGGGAGATCGGATACGCAGTATTTT	CASSFGRSDTQYF
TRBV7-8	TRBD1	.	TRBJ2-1	TGTGCCAGCAGCTTAGCGTGGAGGGACAGGTACAATGAGCAGTTCTTC	CASSLAWRDRYNEQFF
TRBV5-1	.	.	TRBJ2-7	TGCGCCAGCAGTTATATACTCCCTAACTCCTACGAGCAGTACTTC	CASSYILPNSYEQYF
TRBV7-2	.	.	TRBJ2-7	TGTGCCAGCAGCTTGATCAAGGGGGGGCACGAGCAGTACTTC	CASSLIKGGHEQYF
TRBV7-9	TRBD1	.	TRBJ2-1	TGTGCCAGCGCGGCCGAAACAGGGGCCGGGTACAATGAGCAGTTCTTC	CASAAETGAGYNEQFF
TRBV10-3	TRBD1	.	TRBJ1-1	TGTGCCATCAGTGAGTCTCCCACGACAGGGCGGACTGAAGCTTTCTTT	CAISESPTTGRTEAFF
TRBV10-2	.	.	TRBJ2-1	TGCGCCAGCAGTGAGACCCGGGTCGAGCAGTTCTTC	CASSETRVEQFF
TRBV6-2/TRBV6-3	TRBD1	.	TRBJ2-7	TGTGCCAGCAGTTCATACCAGGGACAGGGTAAGGGATACGAGCAGTACTTC	CASSSYQGQGKGYEQYF
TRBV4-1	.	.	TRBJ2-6	TGCGCCAGCAGCCAAGGTCACAGCTCTGGGGCCAACGTCCTGACTTTC	CASSQGHSSGANVLTF
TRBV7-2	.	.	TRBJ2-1	TGTGCCAGCAGCCCGCGAGGGGGGGCCTCCTACAATGAGCAGTTCTTC	CASSPRGGASYNEQFF
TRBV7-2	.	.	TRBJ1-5	TGTGCCAGCAGCTTAGGAGGGAGGAATCAGCCCCAGCATTTT	CASSLGGRNQPQHF
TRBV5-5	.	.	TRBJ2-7	TGTGCCAGCAGCTTGGGCGGGCCCTACGAGCAGTACTTC	CASSLGGPYEQYF
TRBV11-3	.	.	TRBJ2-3	TGTGCCAGCAGCTTACTCAGGGGTACGCAGTATTTT	CASSLLRGTQYF
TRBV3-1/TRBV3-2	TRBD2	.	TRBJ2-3	TGTGCCAGCAGCCACGTTAGTGGGGTAGCGGGGGGGCCTTTTTCAGATACGCAGTATTTT	CASSHVSGVAGGPFSDTQYF
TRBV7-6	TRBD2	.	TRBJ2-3	TGTGCCAGCAGCTTACGAGCGGGGGAATCAGATACGCAGTATTTT	CASSLRAGESDTQYF
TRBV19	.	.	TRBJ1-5	TGTGCCAGTAGTAAGACAGCGCTCAATCAGCCCCAGCATTTT	CASSKTALNQPQHF
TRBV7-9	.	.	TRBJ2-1	TGTGCCAGCAGCCAGGACTGGAAGAAGCAGTTCTTC	CASSQDWKKQFF
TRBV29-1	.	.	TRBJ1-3	TGCAGCGGCAGGGCTCACTCTGGAAACACCATATATTTT	CSGRAHSGNTIYF
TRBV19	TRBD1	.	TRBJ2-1	TGTGCCAGTAGTGAAAACTACGGGACAGGGGGTAATGAGCAGTTCTTC	CASSENYGTGGNEQFF
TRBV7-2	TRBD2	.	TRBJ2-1	TGTGCCAGCAGCTTAGGGTGGACTAGCGGGTGGGATGAGCAGTTCTTC	CASSLGWTSGWDEQFF
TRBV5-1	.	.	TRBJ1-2	TGCGCCAGCAGCTTGGATGGGACAATGGTCGGCTACACCTTC	CASSLDGTMVGYTF
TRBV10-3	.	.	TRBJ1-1	TGTGCCATCAGTGAGTGGGACACCGGGGGGTCTGAAGCTTTCTTT	CAISEWDTGGSEAFF
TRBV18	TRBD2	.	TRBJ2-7	TGTGCCAGCTCACCAAGTATCGAGAAATCTAGCGGTAATCTCTACGAGCAGTACTTC	CASSPSIEKSSGNLYEQYF
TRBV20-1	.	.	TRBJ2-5	TGCAGTGCTAATTCAGGCGAGACCCAGTACTTC	CSANSGETQYF